This entry lists 19 T cell receptor beta chains sequenced from one sample in a study of response to subunit inactivated influenza vaccine. TCRdb re-derived calls from the RT-PCR reads in MiXCR, one entry per CDR3 protein. The repertoire holds about 240,000 distinct CDR3 sequences, with less than 15% as singletons. This sample comprised non-naive T cells sorted from PBMCs, obtained 14 to 15 days before vaccination. These receptors were collected from a man aged 45-60 years who received an inactivated influenza vaccine.

J is TRBJ2-1 and V is TRBV5-5; 9 positions match TRBD1. Germline values: CDR1 SGHKS, CDR2 YYEKEE (reference sequence). There are 16 residues in the CDR3. Trimming took 0 bases from V and 5 from J; bases not matched to a gene: 6. CDR3 loop: CASSLGDRVGNNEQFF. CDR3 DNA sequence: TGTGCCAGCAGCTTGGGGGACAGGGTAGGGAACAATGAGCAGTTCTTC. The whole variable domain, remainder taken from reference TRBV5-5 and TRBJ2-1, is DAGVTQSPTHLIKTRGQQVTLRCSPISGHKSVSWYQQVLGQGPQFIFQYYEKEERGRGNFPDRFSARQFPNYSSELNVNALLLGDSALYLCASSLGDRVGNNEQFFGPGTRLTVL.

There are a few counts of this clonotype. The V gene is TRBV20-1, the J gene TRBJ2-5, with a tentative D call TRBD2 (6 bases). The V gene lost 5 bases and the J gene lost 3 bases, with 19 bases spanning the gap. Germline V gene sequence: CDR1 DFQATT, CDR2 SNEGSKA (reference sequence). The CDR3 has 15 amino acids. CDR3 region: CSAPRLVSTKETQYF. CDR3 nucleotides: TGCAGTGCTCCCAGACTAGTCAGTACCAAAGAGACCCAGTACTTC.

The chain recombines TRBV20-1 with TRBJ2-7; D tentatively fits TRBD1 or TRBD2 (6 bases each). Germline CDR1 and CDR2: DFQATT and SNEGSKA (reference sequence). The CDR3 is 14 residues long. V dropped 0 bases and J dropped 0 bases, with 9 bases sitting between them. The CDR3 loop is CSARDGGRSYEQYF. In nucleotides, the CDR3 is TGCAGTGCTAGAGATGGGGGGCGCTCCTACGAGCAGTACTTC.

The rearrangement joins TRBV2 to TRBJ2-7, with unresolved D. CDR1 SNHLY and CDR2 FYNNEI come from the germline V gene. V lost 2 bases to trimming and J lost 7 bases, with 9 bases between them. The CDR3 runs 12 residues. Here the CDR3 DNA reads TGTGCCAGCAGTGAACCCCCTCTTGAGCAGTACTTC. Protein product: CASSEPPLEQYF.

In this sample, this clonotype turned up a few times. The V call is TRBV15, the J call TRBJ2-1, with D maybe TRBD2 (6 bases). Germline CDR1 is LNHNV and CDR2 is YYDKDF (reference sequence). Trimming cost V 3 bases and J 2 bases, with 11 bases left between them. The CDR3 totals 15 residues. CDR3 bases: TGTGCCACCAGCAGTCTCGCGGGGCCCTACAATGAGCAGTTCTTC. It yields the protein CATSSLAGPYNEQFF.

This clonotype was recorded at least ten times. V and J are TRBV5-1 and TRBJ1-6; D gene ambiguous. V lost 6 bases and J lost 6, with 7 bases in between. Germline lookup yields CDR1 SGHRS and CDR2 YFSETQ. The CDR3 has 12 amino acids. CDR3 sequence: CASTEGNSPLHF. The CDR3 nucleotides read TGCGCCAGCACGGAGGGTAATTCACCCCTCCACTTT.

This chain uses TRBV11-2 with TRBJ2-7; TRBD2 matches 11 bases. This CDR3 region has 19 residues. V was clipped by 1 base and J by 4 bases; unmatched bases: 15. The germline gives CDR1 SGHAT, CDR2 FQNNGV. The CDR3 loop reads CASSLVPHISGRAGYEQYF. The CDR3 DNA reads TGTGCCAGCAGCTTAGTCCCGCACATTAGCGGGAGGGCGGGGTACGAGCAGTACTTC.

The chain recombines TRBV20-1 with TRBJ1-4, with D possibly TRBD1 on 5 matching bases. The germline CDR1 and CDR2 sequences are DFQATT and SNEGSKA (reference sequence). Trimming removed 4 bases at V and 8 bases at J, with 17 bases between. This CDR3 is built from 14 residues. This chain's CDR3 is CSATLPAEGEKLFF. CDR3 in DNA: TGCAGTGCTACCTTGCCGGCGGAGGGGGAAAAACTGTTTTTT.

V is TRBV2 and J is TRBJ2-3; 10 nucleotides match TRBD1. CDR1 is SNHLY and CDR2 is FYNNEI in the germline V gene. V was pared by 5 bases and J by 4 bases, with 6 bases of the junction left unmatched. This CDR3 has 15 residues. CDR3 in DNA: TGTGCCAGCAGTAAGACAGGGGGCAAGCCAGATACGCAGTATTTT. As protein: CASSKTGGKPDTQYF.

This clonotype was observed many times. This rearrangement joins TRBV12-3 or TRBV12-4 to TRBJ2-3; D remains ambiguous. The CDR3 is made up of 14 amino acids. The germline V and J ends were trimmed by 6 bases and 0 bases, with 10 bases remaining between them. DNA of the CDR3: TGTGCCAGCAGCACCGGACCTAGCACAGATACGCAGTATTTT. Protein product: CASSTGPSTDTQYF.

The chain employs TRBV6-2 or TRBV6-3 and TRBJ1-6; the match to TRBD1 covers 7 bases. The length of the CDR3 is 15 residues. V lost 5 bases to trimming and J lost 7 bases; unmatched junction nucleotides: 8. Germline lookup yields CDR1 MNHEY and CDR2 SVGEGT. CDR3 sequence: CASSKGTVENSPLHF. As DNA, the CDR3 is TGTGCCAGCAGTAAAGGGACAGTCGAAAATTCACCCCTCCACTTT.

This clonotype was seen only a few times. The CDR3 DNA reads TGTGCCAGCACCGATAAGCGGTTCACAGATACGCAGTATTTT. Translated: CASTDKRFTDTQYF. The J gene is TRBJ2-3, the V gene TRBV27; possible D gene TRBD2, 5 bases. V was cut by 7 bases and J by 2 bases, with 13 bases left in between. Germline CDR1 MNHEY, CDR2 SMNVEV (reference sequence). The CDR3 length is 14 residues.

This clonotype was detected ten times or more. The chain uses TRBV29-1 and TRBJ2-1, with 12 bases that match TRBD2. Germline CDR1 reads SQVTM; CDR2 reads ANQGSEA. This CDR3 has 17 residues. V was clipped by 2 bases and J by 2 bases; unmatched bases: 7. CDR3: CSVELAGGLNPYNEQFF. In DNA, the CDR3 is TGCAGCGTTGAACTAGCGGGGGGGCTAAACCCCTACAATGAGCAGTTCTTC.

This clonotype was seen ten or more times. V gene TRBV6-2 or TRBV6-3 combines with J gene TRBJ2-7, with D possibly being TRBD1 (6 bases). The germline V gene encodes CDR1 MNHEY and CDR2 SVGEGT. V was trimmed by 2 bases and J by 4 bases, leaving 9 bases between them. This CDR3 region has 13 residues. In DNA form, the CDR3 reads TGTGCCAGCAGTTACACAGGACAGTACGAGCAGTACTTC. As protein: CASSYTGQYEQYF.

This clonotype was observed many times. CDR3 region: CASSQIVPGWNTEAFF. Here the CDR3 DNA reads TGTGCCAGCAGCCAAATCGTGCCAGGATGGAACACTGAAGCTTTCTTT. This chain joins TRBV14 and TRBJ1-1; D call uncertain. The CDR3 sequence is 16 residues long. CDR1 SGHDN and CDR2 FVKESK come from the germline V gene. Trimming pared 2 bases from V and 1 base from J, leaving 14 bases between.

The gene calls are TRBV2 and TRBJ1-5, with 11 bases aligning to TRBD1. J was trimmed by 6 bases and V by 9 bases; bases with no gene match: 7. The CDR3 consists of 14 residues. CDR1 and CDR2 (germline): SNHLY, FYNNEI. The DNA for the CDR3 is TGTGCCAGTGGGACAGGGGGGAGTCTTCAGCCCCAGCATTTT. Translating gives CASGTGGSLQPQHF.

The V gene is TRBV29-1, the J gene TRBJ1-2; D is perhaps TRBD1 (6 bases). The CDR3 runs 12 residues. Trimming stripped 2 bases from V and 4 bases from J, with 8 bases between. Germline-derived CDR1 and CDR2 are SQVTM and ANQGSEA. CDR3 bases: TGCAGCGTTGAAAGAGGGGGCTATGGCTACACCTTC. This encodes CSVERGGYGYTF.

This clonotype appeared many times. This rearrangement joins TRBV27 to TRBJ2-1, with D tentatively TRBD1 (5 bases). This CDR3 spans 16 amino acids. The V end lost 2 bases, the J end lost 0 bases, and 11 bases lay between the germline ends. CDR1 is MNHEY, CDR2 SMNVEV, per germline (reference sequence). This chain's CDR3 is CASSLRGPYSYNEQFF. The CDR3 region has the DNA TGTGCCAGCAGTTTAAGGGGTCCTTACTCCTACAATGAGCAGTTCTTC.

At least ten counts were recorded for this clonotype. The CDR3 nucleotides read TGTGCCAGCAGCTCCGAGCACTCTGGAAACACCATATATTTT. Encoded protein: CASSSEHSGNTIYF. The chain links TRBV5-5 to TRBJ1-3; the D is unclear. This CDR3 is built from 14 residues. V shed 3 bases and J shed 0 bases, with 7 bases lying between them. In germline, CDR1 is SGHKS, CDR2 YYEKEE (reference sequence).